Described below is a single TCR beta chain sequence and its context. Its antigen is as yet unknown. Data came from immunoSEQ multiplex PCR; TCRdb stores just in-frame clones and leaves some out. Seen here are approximately 130,000 clones, about 89% observed once, and the top ten hold about 29%. V dropped 6 bases and J dropped 6; count of bases not matched to a gene: 14. This CDR3 contains 16 residues. Germline lookup yields CDR1 SGHAT and CDR2 FQNNGV. This sample stems from a study of T cell responses to AZD1222 COVID-19 vaccine. Study findings and constraints: Only six AZD1222 recipients tested seropositive at baseline. Researchers took repertoire samples only after the peak T cell response had come.

Sequenced here: peripheral blood, sampled on day 0 of AZD1222 vaccination. The chain employs TRBV11-2 and TRBJ2-4; the match to TRBD2 covers 7 bases. The sequence derives from an adult in good health. DNA of the CDR3: TGTGCCAGCAGGGCTCAGGGAGGGGTAGTGGGAAACATTCAGTACTTC. This translates into CASRAQGGVVGNIQYF.